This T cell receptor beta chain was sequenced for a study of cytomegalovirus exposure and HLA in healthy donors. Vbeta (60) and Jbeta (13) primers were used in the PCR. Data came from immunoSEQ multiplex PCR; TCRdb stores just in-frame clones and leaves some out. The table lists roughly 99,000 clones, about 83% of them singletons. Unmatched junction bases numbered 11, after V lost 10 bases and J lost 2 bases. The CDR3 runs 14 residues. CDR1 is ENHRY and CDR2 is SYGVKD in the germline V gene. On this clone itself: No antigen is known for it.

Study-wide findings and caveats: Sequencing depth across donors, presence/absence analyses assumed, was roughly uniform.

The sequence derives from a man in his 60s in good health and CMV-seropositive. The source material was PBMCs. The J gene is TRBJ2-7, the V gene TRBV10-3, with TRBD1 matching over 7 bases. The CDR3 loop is CASTTGANTYEQYF. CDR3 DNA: TGTGCCAGCACCACAGGGGCTAACACCTACGAGCAGTACTTC.